The next 23 T cell receptor beta chains were all read from a single sample in a study of blood T cell repertoires in COVID-19. Method: immunoSEQ multiplex PCR; TCRdb's copy keeps in-frame clones and lacks some. The table records a few hundred thousand clones, around 90% of them present only once. Source material: peripheral blood. The receptors were gathered from a man between 60 and 70 years old with acute or convalescent COVID-19.

The chain carries TRBV7-3 and TRBJ2-2; the D gene is possibly TRBD2 (6 bases). Between the trimmed V and J ends, which lost 3 bases and 1 base, there was a span of 18 bases. Germline loops: CDR1 SGHTA, CDR2 FQGTGA. This CDR3 is built from 18 residues. CDR3 protein: CASSLVSRRGRNTGELFF. The CDR3 DNA reads TGTGCCAGCAGCTTGGTCAGCCGTCGGGGGAGGAACACCGGGGAGCTGTTTTTT.

Points on this clone: This may arise from a read error, as a much more abundant clone is one base away. The chain uses TRBV12-5 and TRBJ1-3, with D tentatively TRBD1 (5 bases). V lost 8 bases and J 2 bases, leaving 16 bases between the germline ends. The CDR3 is 15 amino acids. Germline loops: CDR1 LGHNT, CDR2 FRNRAP. Here the CDR3 reads CASRRDSGPGNTIYF. The CDR3 DNA sequence: TGTGCTAGTCGGAGGGACTCGGGCCCTGGAAACACCATATATTTT.

CDR3 DNA sequence: TGTGCCAGCAGTGGACAGTCCTCCTCTGGAAACACCATATATTTT. Its translation is CASSGQSSSGNTIYF. This chain uses TRBV6-2 or TRBV6-3 with TRBJ1-3, with a possible D match to TRBD1 (6 bases). This CDR3 has 15 residues. V dropped 5 bases and J dropped 0 bases, with 11 bases sitting between them. The germline CDR1 and CDR2 sequences are MNHEY and SVGEGT.

The chain links TRBV18 to TRBJ1-1, with D hard to call. V was cut by 1 base and J by 0 bases, with 9 bases left in between. CDR3 size: 15 residues. The V gene's germline CDR1 is KGHSH and CDR2 LQKENI. CDR3 coding DNA: TGTGCCAGCTCACCACTGCCGGGTTTGAACACTGAAGCTTTCTTT. Translation gives CASSPLPGLNTEAFF.

This clone was seen only a few times. This chain uses TRBV5-1 with TRBJ2-5; 9 bases match TRBD2. The V and J ends lost 4 bases and 5 bases, in that order; junction bases with no gene match: 9. Germline loops: CDR1 SGHRS, CDR2 YFSETQ. CDR3 size: 15 residues. CDR3 sequence (DNA): TGCGCCAGCAGCCGGGGTAGCGGGGGTCGGGAGACCCAGTACTTC. Translated: CASSRGSGGRETQYF.

CDR3 bases: TGTGCCAGCAGCCAAGATCATTCGGGAGGAAACACCATATATTTT. Its protein is CASSQDHSGGNTIYF. V and J are TRBV3-1 (or the pseudogene TRBV3-2) and TRBJ1-3; D gene unclear. CDR3 length equals 15 residues. The germline V gene encodes CDR1 LGHDT and CDR2 YNNKEL (reference sequence). V lost 0 bases, J lost 4 bases, and 10 bases lay in between.

V gene TRBV11-2 combines with J gene TRBJ2-7; tentatively, D is TRBD1 (6 bases). The germline CDR1 and CDR2 sequences are SGHAT and FQNNGV. This CDR3 has 15 residues. The germline V and J ends were trimmed by 4 bases and 1 base, with 14 bases remaining between them. The CDR3, as DNA: TGTGCCAGCAGCTGGATGCTAGGGGGTTCCTACGAGCAGTACTTC. Translating gives CASSWMLGGSYEQYF.

The chain links TRBV19 to TRBJ2-2, with 12 bases aligning to TRBD2. The CDR3 consists of 18 residues. Germline V lookup: CDR1 LNHDA, CDR2 SQIVND (reference sequence). The ends lost 5 bases at V and 1 base at J; junction bases unmatched: 8. CDR3 sequence reads: CASSPQTSGGLNTGELFF. The CDR3 coding sequence is TGTGCCAGTAGTCCTCAGACTAGCGGGGGCCTGAACACCGGGGAGCTGTTTTTT.

The chain recombines TRBV19 with TRBJ1-2; 7 positions match TRBD1. There are 15 residues in the CDR3. After removal of 4 bases from V and 0 bases from J, the junction contained 5 bases not matched to a gene. Per the germline V gene, CDR1 is LNHDA and CDR2 is SQIVND (reference sequence). In nucleotides, the CDR3 is TGTGCCAGTAGTAAAGACAGGGCGCCTAACTATGGCTACACCTTC. Encoded protein: CASSKDRAPNYGYTF.

This chain links TRBV18 with TRBJ1-3; 8 bases agree with TRBD1. CDR1 and CDR2 (germline): KGHSH, LQKENI. The J segment lost 3 bases and the V segment lost 3 bases, leaving 1 base of the junction unmatched. CDR3 size: 14 residues. CDR3 protein: CASSPDRDGNTIYF. The DNA of the CDR3 is TGTGCCAGCTCACCGGACAGGGATGGAAACACCATATATTTT.

V usage is TRBV9 and J usage is TRBJ1-4, with TRBD1 as a possible D gene (5 bases). Looked up from germline, CDR1 is SGDLS and CDR2 is YYNGEE. CDR3 length: 16 residues. V was cut by 2 bases and J by 2 bases, with 13 bases left in between. The CDR3 loop is CASSVLAGSTNEKLFF. CDR3 bases: TGTGCCAGCAGCGTCCTCGCAGGGTCGACTAATGAAAAACTGTTTTTT.

This sequence joins TRBV15 and TRBJ1-2; D ambiguous. V gave up 3 bases and J gave up 8 bases, with 13 bases separating them. There are 13 residues in the CDR3. Germline-derived CDR1 and CDR2 are LNHNV and YYDKDF (reference sequence). CDR3 region: CATSSDTLAGYTF. The CDR3 nucleotides read TGTGCCACCAGCAGTGACACCCTCGCGGGCTACACCTTC. Combining the CDR3 with reference TRBV15 and TRBJ1-2 gives the whole variable domain DAMVIQNPRYQVTQFGKPVTLSCSQTLNHNVMYWYQQKSSQAPKLLFHYYDKDFNNEADTPDNFQSRRPNTSFCFLDIRSPGLGDTAMYLCATSSDTLAGYTFGSGTRLTVV.

This CDR3 reads CASSLQGHGGSDTQYF. CDR3 nucleotide sequence: TGTGCCAGCAGCCTTCAAGGACATGGTGGGTCAGATACGCAGTATTTT. The chain joins TRBV11-3 to TRBJ2-3; D is perhaps TRBD1 (5 bases). The CDR3 extends over 16 amino acids. Germline-derived CDR1 and CDR2 are SGHNT and YENEEA. V shed 5 bases and J shed 4 bases, with 19 bases lying between them.

The chain combines TRBV3-1 (or the pseudogene TRBV3-2) with TRBJ2-4; no reliable D call. V lost 0 bases, J lost 5 bases, and 5 bases lay in between. CDR1 and CDR2 (germline): LGHDT, YNNKEL (reference sequence). This CDR3 is 13 amino acids long. In DNA, the CDR3 is TGTGCCAGCAGCCAAGACAGGCAAAACATTCAGTACTTC. Translation: CASSQDRQNIQYF.

The rearrangement links TRBV3-1 (or the pseudogene TRBV3-2) to TRBJ2-7; 8 nucleotides align to TRBD2. V lost 2 bases to trimming and J lost 2 bases; unmatched junction nucleotides: 2. CDR3 size: 14 residues. The germline V gene encodes CDR1 LGHDT and CDR2 YNNKEL (reference sequence). CDR3 nucleotides: TGTGCCAGCAGCCAACAGGGACTAGCCTACGAGCAGTACTTC. Residues: CASSQQGLAYEQYF.

The CDR3 loop is CASSVDRGGWNEQFF. CDR3 DNA sequence: TGTGCCAGCAGCGTAGACAGGGGTGGGTGGAATGAGCAGTTCTTC. The chain uses TRBV9 and TRBJ2-1; TRBD1 matches at 7 bases. Per germline, CDR1 SGDLS and CDR2 YYNGEE. The CDR3 loop spans 15 amino acids. The V segment lost 0 bases and the J segment 7 bases; nucleotides outside the gene matches: 7.

The rearrangement uses TRBV19 and TRBJ2-6, with TRBD1 identical over 7 bases. The CDR3 is 17 residues long. The V gene's germline CDR1 is LNHDA and CDR2 SQIVND (reference sequence). The ends lost 1 base at V and 1 base at J; junction bases unmatched: 4. The CDR3 spells CASSIGTGQSGANVLTF. The CDR3 DNA sequence: TGTGCCAGTAGTATAGGGACGGGACAGTCTGGGGCCAACGTCCTGACTTTC.

V gene TRBV3-1 (or the pseudogene TRBV3-2) combines with J gene TRBJ1-2; D might be TRBD1 (6 bases). The CDR3 is 13 residues long. V dropped 4 bases and J dropped 4 bases, with 10 bases sitting between them. Germline V gives CDR1 LGHDT, CDR2 YNNKEL (reference sequence). For the CDR3, the DNA is TGTGCCAGCAGCCTAGGGGACATCTATGGCTACACCTTC. Translating gives CASSLGDIYGYTF.

CDR3 sequence: CASSFGRGGAGTDTQYF. CDR3 sequence (DNA): TGTGCCAGCAGCTTCGGACGCGGGGGGGCCGGCACAGATACGCAGTATTTT. The chain employs TRBV11-3 and TRBJ2-3, with 9 bases aligning to TRBD2. This CDR3 is 17 amino acids long. Germline V gene lookup returns CDR1 SGHNT and CDR2 YENEEA. J was trimmed by 1 base and V by 3 bases; bases with no gene match: 8. Full variable domain (missing parts from reference TRBV11-3 and TRBJ2-3): EAGVVQSPRYKIIEKKQPVAFWCNPISGHNTLYWYLQNLGQGPELLIRYENEEAVDDSQLPKDRFSAERLKGVDSTLKIQPAELGDSAVYLCASSFGRGGAGTDTQYFGPGTRLTVL.

The J gene is TRBJ1-1, the V gene TRBV6-5, with D hard to call. Trimming shortened V by 4 bases and J by 1 base, and 13 bases separated the two germline ends. This CDR3 is built from 15 residues. CDR1 and CDR2 from the germline V gene are MNHEY and SVGAGI. This CDR3 is CASSSPGIGNTEAFF. CDR3 nucleotide sequence: TGTGCCAGCAGTTCCCCGGGGATCGGGAACACTGAAGCTTTCTTT.

The J gene is TRBJ2-7, the V gene TRBV7-2; 11 positions agree with TRBD1. This CDR3 has 15 residues. V trimming: 5 bases; J trimming: 2 bases; junction bases outside the gene matches: 5. The germline gives CDR1 SGHTA, CDR2 FQGNSA. CDR3 sequence (DNA): TGTGCCAGCAGCCTACAGGACAGGGGGCCCTACGAGCAGTACTTC. This codes for CASSLQDRGPYEQYF.

CDR3: CASSEGPPFSQAFF. The CDR3 DNA sequence: TGTGCCAGCAGTGAAGGTCCCCCCTTCTCCCAAGCTTTCTTT. The V call is TRBV6-1, the J call TRBJ1-1; D is unresolved. The V end was cut by 1 base, the J end by 9 bases, with 15 bases between. Germline V gene lookup returns CDR1 MNHNS and CDR2 SASEGT. This CDR3 region has 14 residues.

This clone was found a few times. The V gene is TRBV29-1, the J gene TRBJ2-3, with TRBD1 identical over 7 bases. V shed 6 bases and J 3 bases; nucleotides not matched to a gene: 3. Looked up from germline, CDR1 is SQVTM and CDR2 is ANQGSEA. The CDR3 runs to 12 residues. For the CDR3, the DNA is TGCAGCGTCAACAGGGGAACAGATACGCAGTATTTT. Translation gives CSVNRGTDTQYF.